This entry describes one T cell receptor beta chain. Antigen unknown. Sequenced by immunoSEQ multiplex PCR; TCRdb stores in-frame clones only, minus some. The sample lists 150,000 to 200,000 clones; about 92% were seen once. This sample is part of a study of T cell responses to AZD1222 COVID-19 vaccine. Points from the study as a whole: A rise in Spike-specific TCR breadth and depth followed two AZD1222 doses. Spike was spanned by vaccine-associated CD4 TCRs, which were dominant at 160-218 and 743-854. Just a handful of AZD1222 recipients tested seropositive at baseline. The donor group comprised mostly white British people and more females; the analysis possibly underestimated clonal diversity.

The V and J ends lost 2 bases and 6 bases respectively, with 7 bases between them. The CDR3 totals 12 residues. The V gene's germline CDR1 is MNHNS and CDR2 SASEGT. This receptor was obtained from an adult in good health. Sequenced material: peripheral blood, taken on day 0 of AZD1222 vaccination. The chain links TRBV6-1 to TRBJ1-2; D not resolved. In DNA form, the CDR3 reads TGTGCCAGCAGTGAAAATGGCGATGGCTACACCTTC. Encoded protein: CASSENGDGYTF.